The rows below give T cell receptor beta chains drawn from one sample of a study of regulatory T cells in long-lasting Graves disease. Each CDR3 protein is one row after TCRdb ran MiXCR on the multiplex PCR reads. This sample carries hundreds of thousands of distinct CDR3 sequences, around a sixth of them seen once, and the ten largest clones take 22%. The source was peripheral blood mononuclear cells (PBMCs), collected at new diagnosis, from a patient treated with antithyroid drugs. These receptors all come from a female donor with Graves disease. Both conserved end residues are part of each CDR3. Each record gives: clone size, J gene, D gene, V gene, CDR3 protein, CDR3 DNA. D genes are given only for firm matches. Not all rows give a size; the values are once, few, many and, for expanded clones, a class.

many TRBJ2-5 NA TRBV29-1 CSVGVSQETQYF TGCAGCGTTGGGGTCAGTCAAGAGACCCAGTACTTC
few TRBJ1-2 NA TRBV29-1 CSVGGADGYTF TGCAGCGTCGGGGGGGCAGATGGCTACACCTTC
many TRBJ1-1 NA TRBV3-1 CASSPSWGNTEAFF TGTGCCAGCAGTCCGAGTTGGGGGAACACTGAAGCTTTCTTT
NA TRBJ2-3 TRBD1 TRBV20-1 CSASTGTGTSTDTQYF TGCAGTGCTAGTACCGGGACAGGGACTAGCACAGATACGCAGTATTTT
NA TRBJ1-2 NA TRBV6-1 CASSDRGPYGYTF TGTGCCAGCAGTGACAGGGGTCCTTATGGCTACACCTTC
few TRBJ1-6 NA TRBV19 CASSIMPGGQKYNSPLHF TGTGCCAGTAGTATTATGCCCGGGGGACAAAAATATAATTCACCCCTCCACTTT
many TRBJ1-2 NA TRBV6-5 CASSYGAGGYGYTF TGTGCCAGCAGTTACGGAGCAGGCGGCTATGGCTACACCTTC
many TRBJ2-1 NA TRBV12-3/TRBV12-4 CASSLEGFDEQFF TGTGCCAGCTCGTTGGAGGGGTTCGATGAGCAGTTCTTC
many TRBJ2-7 NA TRBV6-1 CASSPTSSYEQYF TGTGCCAGCAGTCCTACGTCAAGTTACGAGCAGTACTTC
many TRBJ1-1 NA TRBV20-1 CSVWGNTEAFF TGCAGTGTATGGGGAAACACTGAAGCTTTCTTT
many TRBJ2-1 TRBD2 TRBV5-1 CASSFTGTSDAREFF TGCGCCAGCAGCTTCACCGGGACTAGCGATGCTCGCGAGTTCTTC
many TRBJ1-2 TRBD1 TRBV5-6 CASSLYGGVSGQLSYGYTF TGTGCCAGCAGCTTGTATGGGGGAGTATCGGGACAGCTTTCTTATGGCTACACCTTC
many TRBJ2-3 NA TRBV2 CASSDPTGPDTQYF TGTGCCAGCAGTGACCCCACCGGCCCAGATACGCAGTATTTT
many TRBJ2-5 TRBD2 TRBV12-3/TRBV12-4 CASSLLRGQETQYF TGTGCCAGCAGTTTGTTGCGGGGGCAAGAGACCCAGTACTTC
many TRBJ1-1 NA TRBV10-3 CATGQSPNTEAFF TGTGCCACCGGACAAAGCCCCAACACTGAAGCTTTCTTT
many TRBJ2-1 NA TRBV15 CATSRDGGGSTYNEQFF TGTGCCACCAGCAGAGATGGGGGGGGCAGTACCTACAATGAGCAGTTCTTC
NA TRBJ1-2 TRBD1 TRBV9 CASSPTGGLYGYTF TGTGCCAGCAGCCCAACAGGGGGTTTATATGGCTACACCTTC
few TRBJ2-2 NA TRBV24-1 CATSALATGELFF TGTGCCACCAGTGCCCTGGCCACCGGGGAGCTGTTTTTT
NA TRBJ2-5 NA TRBV7-2 CASTERPGETQYF TGTGCCAGCACCGAACGTCCCGGGGAGACCCAGTACTTC
many TRBJ1-2 NA TRBV27 CASRGGDGYTF TGTGCCAGCAGGGGGGGGGATGGCTACACCTTC
few TRBJ2-1 TRBD2 TRBV5-1 CASSQGGRSGGRKNNEQFF TGCGCCAGCAGCCAAGGAGGTCGATCTGGCGGGAGGAAGAACAATGAGCAGTTCTTC
many TRBJ2-5 NA TRBV6-2/TRBV6-3 CASSYSTPRETQYF TGTGCCAGCAGTTACTCGACGCCTCGTGAGACCCAGTACTTC
many TRBJ1-5 NA TRBV30 CAWSLGHISNQPQHF TGTGCCTGGAGTCTAGGACACATTAGCAATCAGCCCCAGCATTTT
many TRBJ2-3 TRBD2 TRBV20-1 CSASRAGVTMQYF TGCAGTGCTAGTAGAGCGGGAGTTACAATGCAGTATTTT
NA TRBJ2-2 NA TRBV5-1 CASSYAGNTGELFF TGCGCCAGCAGCTACGCGGGGAACACCGGGGAGCTGTTTTTT
once TRBJ2-6 NA TRBV6-2/TRBV6-3 CASSRVSAGANVLTF TGTGCCAGCAGCCGCGTATCGGCTGGGGCCAACGTCCTGACTTTC
many TRBJ1-2 NA TRBV2 CASFRVSYGYTF TGTGCCAGCTTTAGGGTTTCCTATGGCTACACCTTC
many TRBJ1-2 NA TRBV27 CASSFTGNYGYTF TGTGCCAGCAGTTTTACGGGGAACTATGGCTACACCTTC
many TRBJ1-2 NA TRBV5-5 CASSLATATNYGYTF TGTGCCAGCAGCTTGGCCACTGCTACTAACTATGGCTACACCTTC
many TRBJ2-5 NA TRBV6-1 CASTEGREETQYF TGTGCCAGCACCGAAGGTCGGGAAGAGACCCAGTACTTC
few TRBJ2-2 NA TRBV10-2 CASLFGELFF TGCGCCAGCCTTTTCGGGGAGCTGTTTTTT
many TRBJ2-3 TRBD2 TRBV7-9 CASSSPLTSGGQYF TGTGCCAGCAGCTCACCTCTTACTAGCGGGGGTCAGTATTTT
NA TRBJ2-2 NA TRBV27 CASSSSPGTYTGELFF TGTGCCAGCAGTTCCTCCCCCGGGACCTACACCGGGGAGCTGTTTTTT
NA TRBJ2-3 TRBD2 TRBV2 CAAGTSGRAKDTQYF TGTGCTGCCGGGACTAGCGGGAGGGCCAAAGATACGCAGTATTTT
many TRBJ2-5 NA TRBV11-2 CASSSSEQETQYF TGTGCCAGCAGCTCCTCGGAGCAAGAGACCCAGTACTTC
few TRBJ1-1 TRBD1 TRBV5-1 CASSWRTGDSATEAFF TGCGCCAGCAGCTGGCGGACAGGGGACTCCGCGACAGAAGCTTTCTTT
many TRBJ1-5 NA TRBV7-2 CASSPPDYILSNQPQHF TGTGCCAGCAGCCCTCCGGATTACATACTGAGCAATCAGCCCCAGCATTTT
NA TRBJ2-7 TRBD1 TRBV10-3 CAISFPPGQGAYEQYF TGTGCCATCAGCTTCCCACCGGGACAGGGAGCCTACGAGCAGTACTTC
many TRBJ1-5 NA TRBV6-1 CASSEGADQPQHF TGTGCCAGCAGTGAGGGGGCTGATCAGCCCCAGCATTTT
many TRBJ2-1 TRBD2 TRBV28 CASSPSGRANDEQFF TGTGCCAGCAGTCCTAGCGGGAGGGCCAACGATGAGCAGTTCTTC
few TRBJ1-2 NA TRBV20-1 CSARDLTGQNYGYTF TGCAGTGCTAGAGATCTAACCGGGCAGAACTATGGCTACACCTTC
many TRBJ2-7 NA TRBV20-1 CSAGLTSRPYEQYF TGCAGTGCTGGCCTTACTAGCAGGCCCTACGAGCAGTACTTC
many TRBJ2-2 TRBD2 TRBV20-1 CSAQLAGGPNTGELFF TGCAGTGCGCAACTAGCGGGAGGTCCGAACACCGGGGAGCTGTTTTTT
many TRBJ1-4 NA TRBV7-2 CASSLVGETNEKLFF TGTGCCAGCAGCTTAGTTGGAGAAACTAATGAAAAACTGTTTTTT
few TRBJ2-5 TRBD2 TRBV28 CASSSLAGAETQYF TGTGCCAGCAGTTCCCTAGCGGGAGCGGAGACCCAGTACTTC
many TRBJ2-3 TRBD2 TRBV24-1 CATSSSSGLARSTDTQYF TGTGCCACCAGCTCCTCTAGCGGGCTAGCCCGGAGCACAGATACGCAGTATTTT
many TRBJ2-5 NA TRBV19 CASSVVGGLGETQYF TGTGCCAGTAGCGTCGTAGGAGGGCTCGGAGAGACCCAGTACTTC
many TRBJ2-6 NA TRBV12-3/TRBV12-4 CASLQNSGANVLTF TGTGCCAGCTTACAGAACTCTGGGGCCAACGTCCTGACTTTC
many TRBJ2-3 NA TRBV11-2 CASSTNVPTDTQYF TGTGCCAGCAGCACCAACGTACCCACAGATACGCAGTATTTT
many TRBJ1-1 NA TRBV10-3 CAIRGSDTEAFF TGTGCCATCAGAGGGTCGGACACTGAAGCTTTCTTT
few TRBJ2-2 NA TRBV6-1 CASRRARTGELFF TGTGCCAGCCGTAGGGCGCGCACCGGGGAGCTGTTTTTT
many TRBJ2-7 NA TRBV20-1 CSAAPVGLAYEQYF TGCAGTGCAGCCCCTGTGGGGTTGGCCTACGAGCAGTACTTC
many TRBJ2-3 NA TRBV5-6 CASSLWVPTDTQYF TGTGCCAGCAGCCTATGGGTCCCCACAGATACGCAGTATTTT
NA TRBJ1-2 NA TRBV12-3/TRBV12-4 CASSFSAPANYGYTF TGTGCCAGCAGTTTTTCAGCGCCAGCTAACTATGGCTACACCTTC
NA TRBJ2-2 NA TRBV29-1 CSVESQGRTTGELFF TGCAGCGTTGAGTCACAGGGGAGGACCACCGGGGAGCTGTTTTTT
many TRBJ2-1 TRBD2 TRBV11-2 CASSPVLAGRRVNEQFF TGTGCCAGCAGCCCAGTGCTAGCGGGCCGGAGGGTAAATGAGCAGTTCTTC
many TRBJ1-1 NA TRBV20-1 CSARDWSLRFIFRGLNTEAFF TGCAGTGCTAGAGATTGGTCGCTCCGCTTCATCTTTCGTGGTTTGAACACTGAAGCTTTCTTT